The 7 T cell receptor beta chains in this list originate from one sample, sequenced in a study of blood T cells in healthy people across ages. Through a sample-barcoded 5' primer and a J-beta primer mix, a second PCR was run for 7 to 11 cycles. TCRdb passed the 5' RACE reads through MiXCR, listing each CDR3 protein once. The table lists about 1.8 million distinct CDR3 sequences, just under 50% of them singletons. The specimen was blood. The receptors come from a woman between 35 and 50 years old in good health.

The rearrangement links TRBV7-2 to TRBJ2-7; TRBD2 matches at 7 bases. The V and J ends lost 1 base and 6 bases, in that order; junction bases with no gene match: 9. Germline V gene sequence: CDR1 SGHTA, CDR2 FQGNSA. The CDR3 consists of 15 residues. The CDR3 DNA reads TGTGCCAGCAGCTTAGTGGGGACGGGAGGTACCGAGCAGTACTTC. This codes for CASSLVGTGGTEQYF. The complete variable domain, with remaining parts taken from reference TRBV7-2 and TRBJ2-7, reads GAGVSQSPSNKVTEKGKDVELRCDPISGHTALYWYRQSLGQGLEFLIYFQGNSAPDKSGLPSDRFSAERTGGSVSTLTIQRTQQEDSAVYLCASSLVGTGGTEQYFGPGTRLTVT.

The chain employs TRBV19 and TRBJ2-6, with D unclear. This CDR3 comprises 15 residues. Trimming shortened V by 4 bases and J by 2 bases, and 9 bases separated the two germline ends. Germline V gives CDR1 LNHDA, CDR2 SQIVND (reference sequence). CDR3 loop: CASSTDIAGANVLTF. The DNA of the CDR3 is TGTGCCAGTAGTACTGACATAGCTGGGGCCAACGTCCTGACTTTC.

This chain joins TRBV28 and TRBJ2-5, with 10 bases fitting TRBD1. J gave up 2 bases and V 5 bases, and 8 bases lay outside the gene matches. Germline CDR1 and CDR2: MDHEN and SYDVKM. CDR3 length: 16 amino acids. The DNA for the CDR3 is TGTGCCAGCAGTCCACCGCCGGGACAGGGGCAAGAGACCCAGTACTTC. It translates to CASSPPPGQGQETQYF.

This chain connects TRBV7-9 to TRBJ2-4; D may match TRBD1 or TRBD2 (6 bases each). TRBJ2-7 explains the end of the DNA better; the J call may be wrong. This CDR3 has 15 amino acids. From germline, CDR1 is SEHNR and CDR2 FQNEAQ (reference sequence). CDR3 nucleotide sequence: TGTGCCAGCAGCTTAGGGACTGCTGGAGGGGGCGAGCAGTACTTC. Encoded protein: CASSLGTAGGGEQYF.

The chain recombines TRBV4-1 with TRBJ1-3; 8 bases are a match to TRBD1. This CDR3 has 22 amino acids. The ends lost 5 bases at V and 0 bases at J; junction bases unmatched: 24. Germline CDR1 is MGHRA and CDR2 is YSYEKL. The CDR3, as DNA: TGCGCCAGCAGCGGACCGGGACAGGCCTTTTCGAGGGCAAGGCTCTCTGGAAACACCATATATTTT. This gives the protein CASSGPGQAFSRARLSGNTIYF.

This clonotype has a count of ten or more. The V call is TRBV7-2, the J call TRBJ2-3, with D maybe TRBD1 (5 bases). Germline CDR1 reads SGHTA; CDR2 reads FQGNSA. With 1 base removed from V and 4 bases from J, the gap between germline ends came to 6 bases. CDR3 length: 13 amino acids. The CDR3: CASSLDRSDTQYF. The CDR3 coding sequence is TGTGCCAGCAGCTTAGACAGGTCAGATACGCAGTATTTT.

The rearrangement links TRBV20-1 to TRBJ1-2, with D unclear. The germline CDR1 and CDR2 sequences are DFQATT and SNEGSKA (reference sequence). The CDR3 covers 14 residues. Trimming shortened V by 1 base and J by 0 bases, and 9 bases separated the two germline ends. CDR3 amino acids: CSARVGGANYGYTF. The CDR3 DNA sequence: TGCAGTGCTAGAGTTGGCGGAGCTAACTATGGCTACACCTTC.